This T cell receptor beta chain was identified in a study of cytomegalovirus exposure and HLA in healthy donors (dated by TCRdb to 2015 to 2018). For context, the study as a whole: An earlier analysis of approximately 590 of the donors reported approximately 290 Gb of sequence data and some 100 million unique TCR beta sequences from some 180 million T cells. Using immunosequencing, the study profiled T cell repertoires from 500 to 800 subjects and related those repertoires to cytomegalovirus serostatus. A later analysis re-analyzed previously published TCR beta repertoires from 666 donors and added high-resolution HLA genotyping to study TCR occurrence patterns. About 330 gigabases of sequencing data and approximately 91 million unique TCR sequences made up an early release that covered nearly 650 HLA-typed donors. To predict cytomegalovirus infection status, the study combined high-throughput TCR immunosequencing, statistical association of individual TCRs with disease status, and machine learning. The study aimed to test whether signatures of past pathogen exposure could be identified by cataloging public T cell receptors. Across around 400 genotyped donors of the cohort, an average of about 220,000 unique TCR beta nucleotide sequences per donor were sequenced, and roughly 20% of those sequences were non-productive. Typing coverage varied by locus: about 620-640 donors for A, B, C, DRB1 and DQB1; some 520 for DQA1; about 570 for DPA1; under 490 for DPB1. In an earlier analysis of about 590 of the donors, high-throughput TCR beta sequencing was used to judge whether each TCR beta V gene segment behaved as functional or pseudogenic. Every repertoire in the discovery cohort had been generated on one and the same sequencing platform. Of the 350 to 450 genotyped donors, approximately 83% fell in the genetic ancestry cluster associated with self-reported Caucasian donors. In addition to the first cohort of around 670 subjects, a separate validation cohort of approximately 110 different subjects was used. Donor age, sex, ethnicity and CMV serostatus were collected together with the repertoire data. In the later analysis, no new phenotypic data were used to find candidate immune exposures; instead, reliance was placed on TCR beta sequences and their occurrence across donors. A later genetic analysis used genome-wide SNP genotypes for about three fifths of the 666 donors, treating that subset as a discovery cohort. Class I and class II HLA loci were covered by the typing at four-digit resolution. Because of strong linkage in the cohort, roughly five DR-DQ haplotypes were treated as single units for association and clustering.

In total, roughly 670 healthy bone marrow donors made up the cohort. At the time of sampling, all cohort members were nominally healthy, though unrecorded immune exposures were likely present. CMV serostatus was positive for about 290 and negative for 352 of the 666 cohort members, and was not recorded for this donor. A peripheral blood sample was provided by each donor, and peripheral blood mononuclear cells were used for TCR beta sequencing. The Qiagen DNeasy Blood Extraction Kit was used to extract genomic DNA from the blood cell samples. This clone was observed a few times. Its recognized antigen is unknown. Per-base qualities were not stored, and no clone one base away is much larger. General conclusions and limits of the study: HLA typing was unavailable for some donors at each locus, so association tests used only the typed subset. A later analysis reported that several top co-occurrence clusters appeared linked to parvovirus B19, influenza, CMV and Epstein-Barr virus. According to a later genetic analysis, donors in an Asian-associated ancestry cluster had fewer N-insertions in productive TCRs than the approximately 650-donor mean. The classifier was reported to diagnose cytomegalovirus status with high specificity and sensitivity in both the original cohort and the validation cohort. A further reported finding was that TCR beta sequences accurately predicted the HLA-A and HLA-B alleles for most subjects in the first cohort. Across donors, most TCR sequences were observed very rarely, whereas some public TCRs were present in many individuals. An earlier analysis of around 540 of the donors showed that most TCR beta V segments appeared in productive rearrangements either about 87% or about 30% of the time, which broadly matched IMGT annotations. The sequencing pipeline was judged likely to have produced a cluster of highly shared sequence variants as a technical artifact. Specific HLA alleles were associated with roughly 17,000 TCR beta sequences at a false discovery rate of 0.05 in a later analysis. In a later genetic analysis, a missense DCLRE1C variant was associated with V-gene and J-gene trimming of TCR beta chains, and the association was replicated in an independent cohort. Most CMV-associated TCR beta chains appeared to be HLA-restricted in a later analysis, and the HLA associations seemed to be driven largely by CMV exposure. In this cohort, only TCR beta chains were sequenced, and detectable features were limited by the absence of alpha or paired-chain data. Compared with equally common non-associated chains, HLA-associated TCR beta chains in a later analysis were more clonally expanded and had lower generation probabilities. It was suggested by the authors that the approach could potentially be generalized to other disease states and immunological phenotypes. Three of the identified cytomegalovirus-associated TCR beta chains were confirmed in vitro to be specific for cytomegalovirus antigens. Correlated functional status among segregating V segments might be attributable to linkage disequilibrium, but an unknown experimental factor could not be ruled out. Sequencing depth was assumed to be roughly uniform across donors in the presence/absence analyses, though that assumption may not hold. Because counts were too low, around 17 rarely observed V segments, including chromosome 9 orphons, were left out of the earlier analysis of 587 of the donors. Immune exposure information for the cohort was limited to CMV serostatus. When HLA alleles, especially DR and DQ, strongly co-occurred, TCR associations were difficult to assign to individual alleles. In the study, around 160 TCR beta chains were listed as associated with cytomegalovirus. In a later analysis, the rate of TCR association differed among HLA loci, with DRB1 alleles having the most associated TCRs and HLA-C alleles having the fewest.

Library generation was performed with the immunoSEQ multiplex PCR assay. For the multiplex PCR, a mixture combining 60 forward primers for TCR Vbeta segments and 13 reverse primers for TCR Jbeta segments was used. The CDR3 region of rearranged TCR beta genes was amplified from genomic DNA by a multiplex PCR assay. The Illumina HiSeq System was used to sequence the amplified TCR beta libraries as 87-base-pair reads. The authors processed their data as follows. Across the 500 to 850 repertoires, a later analysis counted 80 million or so unique TCR beta chains, roughly 11 million of which were shared by at least two donors. A nearest-neighbor algorithm error-corrected the raw reads and collapsed the reads into unique sequences, merging closely related sequences to remove PCR and sequencing errors. CDR3 sequences were aligned to IMGT reference sequences to assign V, D and J gene segments. For a sequence to be retained, at least a six-nucleotide match to both a V gene segment and a J gene segment was required. Rearrangements were classified as productive when the CDR3 lacked stop codons and remained in frame with V and J, and all other rearrangements were classified as non-productive. CDR3 was defined according to IMGT convention as the region running from the second conserved V-encoded cysteine to the conserved J-encoded phenylalanine. In an earlier analysis of around 570 of the donors, sequences lacking an unambiguous match to a single V gene segment were excluded. In an earlier analysis of more than 500 of the donors, a V segment was called functional when productive rearrangements were above 56.7%, and segregating when the standard deviation between donors exceeded 5%. A statistical classification framework was built for diagnosing cytomegalovirus status from the catalog of TCR beta chain sequences. In a later analysis, TCR nucleotide sequences were compared against IMGT/GENE-DB human TR gene sequences so that V and J genes could be assigned. A later analysis assigned CDR3 sequences and most-parsimonious VDJ recombination scenarios with the TCRdist pipeline. In a later analysis, each TCR beta chain was defined by its CDR3 amino acid sequence together with its V-gene family, and reads without a unique V-gene family were excluded. As a way to deal with suspected cross-contamination and a sequencing artifact, a later analysis dropped roughly 600 nucleotide sequences that were highly shared and had low generation probability. A later analysis calculated a clonal expansion index for each public chain from normalized within-repertoire ranks of inferred template counts. In a later analysis, generation probabilities were computed using a VDJ recombination model fitted to out-of-frame rearrangements, and the results were checked against IGoR. In a later analysis, TCR-TCR, TCR-HLA and TCR-CMV co-occurrence was scored with hypergeometric tests, and a repertoire-size bias correction was applied to TCR pairs. False discovery rates were estimated in a later analysis by permuting HLA or CMV assignments 20 times. In a later analysis, co-occurring TCRs were grouped using DBSCAN, with TCRdist sequence similarity added in when clustering inside HLA-allele-positive subsets. Repertoires with fewer than 30,000 or more than 120,000 public chains were left out of co-occurrence clustering, as were a handful of repertoires with anomalous nucleotide sharing. TCRdb stores this immuneACCESS table with in-frame sequences only. Part of the clones is absent; in the studies checked, under half of the shortfall reflects unresolved V genes, and no reason is known for the rest. The DNA gave D and trimming, while V, J and clone size come from that table. The sample table holds under 170,000 clones, of which roughly 80% were seen once. The ten biggest clones cover 3.5% of the sample.

The sequence was collected from a human donor in good health. The sample comprised PBMCs.

The nucleotide sequence is given as TGTGCCAGTGCCCCGCAGCGGGGGGGATACAATGAGCAGTTCTTC. Translation gives CASAPQRGGYNEQFF. This chain joins TRBV19 to TRBJ2-1; 10 bases in the junction line up with TRBD2. The V end gives up 8 bases and the J end 4 bases, leaving 8 bases in the junction not matched to a gene. Its CDR3 holds 15 amino acids, cysteine through phenylalanine. Just the 45-base CDR3 DNA is kept, in frame starting at base 1. CDR1 and CDR2 (LNHDA, SQIVND) derive from the germline V gene (reference sequence).